This TCR beta chain originates from a study of cytomegalovirus exposure and HLA in healthy donors. The study, taken as a whole, reports: The dataset shows that most TCR sequences were rare, while some public TCRs occurred in many donors.

Use of 60 Vbeta and 13 Jbeta primers characterized the PCR. Clones were sequenced by immunoSEQ multiplex PCR, and TCRdb holds only the in-frame ones, with some missing. The table includes approximately 150,000 clones, roughly three quarters detected once. Germline trimming cut 5 bases from V and 12 bases from J; bases unmatched to any gene: 6. Germline V gene sequence: CDR1 SGDLS, CDR2 YYNGEE. The length of the CDR3 is 13 residues. This clone occurred a few times. No antigen is known for it. This rearrangement joins TRBV9 to TRBJ2-1, with 12 bases matching TRBD2. Sequencing was performed on PBMCs. The source of this sequence is a woman aged 40 to 55 in good health and CMV-seronegative. The CDR3 loop is CASSLAGGTRQFF. The CDR3 nucleotides are TGTGCCAGCAGTCTAGCGGGAGGGACTCGGCAGTTCTTC.